One and the same sample provided the 2 T cell receptor beta chains below, sequenced in a study of circulating CD8 cells and anti-PD-1 response in melanoma. The QIAseq Immune Repertoire TCR panel built the libraries from roughly 16 ng of total RNA. TCRdb reprocessed the reads with MiXCR, giving one entry per CDR3 protein. The table records about 310 distinct CDR3 sequences, about an eighth of them present only once. Live CD3+CD8+TCRalphabeta+ cells were sorted into four subsets by PD-1 and/or TIGIT. Sequencing used CD8+ T cells from PBMCs, obtained at baseline or after one month of anti-PD-1 therapy (not recorded which). These TCRs come from a human donor with melanoma.

In its sample, this clonotype is large. The rearrangement joins TRBV20-1 to TRBJ1-1; 8 bases fit TRBD1. Germline trimming cut 1 base from V and 3 bases from J; bases unmatched to any gene: 1. This CDR3 spans 13 amino acids. The V gene's germline CDR1 is DFQATT and CDR2 SNEGSKA (reference sequence). The CDR3 nucleotides are TGCAGTGCTAGAGGGACAGGGCACACTGAAGCTTTCTTT. Its translation: CSARGTGHTEAFF.

Judged by abundance, this clonotype is large. At one end, the junction sequence differs from germline, possibly due to a read error. The chain combines TRBV27 with TRBJ2-1, with D possibly TRBD1 on 7 matching bases. CDR3 size: 19 residues. Germline CDR1 and CDR2: MNHEY and SMNVEV (reference sequence). The DNA for the CDR3 is TGTGCCAGCAAAAGGAGGGTAGGGGGCGGCCTAGACTCCTACAATGAGCGGTTCTTC. It is translated as CASKRRVGGGLDSYNERFF.